The TCR beta chain described here comes from a study of T cell responses to AZD1222 COVID-19 vaccine. Study-level points and caveats: Spike-wide vaccine-associated CD4 TCRs dominated at 160-218 and 743-854.

A note on this clone: Antigen specificity is unknown.

TCRdb's copy holds only in-frame clones and misses some; the assay was immunoSEQ multiplex PCR. The sample carries tens of thousands of clones, 80% to 90% recorded once. Germline V CDR1 and CDR2: MGHDK, SYGVNS. After removal of 4 bases from V and 7 bases from J, the junction contained 10 bases not matched to a gene. The CDR3 covers 15 residues. J is TRBJ1-2 and V is TRBV25-1, with 9 nucleotides matching TRBD1. Sequencing used peripheral blood, obtained on day 0 of AZD1222 vaccination. This TCR was recovered from an adult in good health. This chain's CDR3 is CASSVQGAVDGGYTF. In DNA, the CDR3 is TGTGCCAGCAGTGTACAGGGGGCCGTCGACGGTGGCTACACCTTC.